What follows are 7 T cell receptor beta chains derived from one specimen sequenced in a study of blood T cell repertoires in COVID-19. TCRdb's copy holds only in-frame clones and misses some; the assay was immunoSEQ multiplex PCR. This table holds about 260,000 clones, roughly 87% found once. Sample: peripheral blood. Source of these receptors: a human donor in a cohort sampled during active COVID-19.

The V call is TRBV11-3, the J call TRBJ2-1; 8 bases match TRBD1. The CDR3 loop spans 16 amino acids. Per germline, CDR1 SGHNT and CDR2 YENEEA. The J segment lost 0 bases and the V segment lost 2 bases, leaving 3 bases of the junction unmatched. This CDR3 reads CASSLRQGSSYNEQFF. DNA for the CDR3: TGTGCCAGCAGCTTACGACAGGGGAGCTCCTACAATGAGCAGTTCTTC.

The rearrangement links TRBV4-1 to TRBJ2-1; 10 nucleotides match TRBD2. Germline CDR1 reads MGHRA; CDR2 reads YSYEKL. The junction had 8 bases not matched to a gene; V was cut back by 2 bases and J by 7 bases. The CDR3 is 16 amino acids. CDR3 nucleotide sequence: TGCGCCAGCAGCCAAACATCCCTAGCGGGAGAAAATGAGCAGTTCTTC. Translating gives CASSQTSLAGENEQFF.

The V and J genes are TRBV19 and TRBJ2-7; tentative D call: TRBD2 (6 bases). The CDR3 extends over 14 amino acids. From germline, CDR1 is LNHDA and CDR2 SQIVND (reference sequence). V lost 4 bases, J lost 5 bases, and 15 bases lay in between. The CDR3 bases are TGTGCCAGTAGTAACGGCGGGGTCCTGAACGAGCAGTACTTC. Its protein is CASSNGGVLNEQYF.

The chain employs TRBV29-1 and TRBJ1-1, with 7 bases that match TRBD1. This CDR3 is 14 amino acids long. V lost 5 bases and J lost 5; bases outside the gene matches: 11. CDR1 is SQVTM, CDR2 ANQGSEA, per germline. The CDR3 loop is CSVPGTAWETEAFF. In nucleotides, the CDR3 is TGCAGCGTTCCTGGGACAGCGTGGGAGACTGAAGCTTTCTTT.

V gene TRBV7-6 combines with J gene TRBJ2-7, with D maybe TRBD1 (8 bases). Germline-derived CDR1 and CDR2 are SGHVS and FNYEAQ. This CDR3 contains 15 residues. Trimming left V 5 bases short and J 1 base short, with 15 bases between. CDR3 nucleotide sequence: TGTGCCAGCAGCCCCGGACAGGGAGGGTCCTACGAGCAGTACTTC. Translated, it gives CASSPGQGGSYEQYF.

This rearrangement joins TRBV19 to TRBJ2-7; tentatively, D is TRBD2 (6 bases). The CDR3 is 15 amino acids. V shed 5 bases and J shed 4 bases, with 18 bases lying between them. Germline CDR1 LNHDA, CDR2 SQIVND (reference sequence). CDR3 loop: CASSVSPGSSYEQYF. CDR3 nucleotide sequence: TGTGCCAGTAGTGTCTCTCCCGGGAGCTCTTACGAGCAGTACTTC.

The genes are TRBV5-1 and TRBJ1-1, with D maybe TRBD1 (6 bases). The germline V and J ends were trimmed by 2 bases and 7 bases, with 21 bases remaining between them. Germline loops: CDR1 SGHRS, CDR2 YFSETQ. This CDR3 has 16 residues. This CDR3 is CASSFLGSGDKSEAFF. The CDR3 DNA reads TGCGCCAGCAGCTTTTTGGGTTCTGGGGACAAGAGTGAAGCTTTCTTT.